A selection of T cell receptor beta chains follows, all from one sample in a study of cytomegalovirus exposure and HLA in healthy donors. This table comes from immunoSEQ multiplex PCR, and its TCRdb copy is limited to in-frame clones, with some not included. The profile shows about 240,000 clones, 85% to 90% of them singletons. Sequenced material: PBMCs. These receptors came from a young man in good health and CMV-seronegative. The CDR3 runs from the conserved cysteine through the conserved F or W. The D gene is left open where the match is weak.

d_gene	v_gene	j_gene	CDR3nt	CDR3aa
.	TRBV5-1	TRBJ2-2	TGCGCCAGCAGCTTGGGAGGACAGTCGAACACCGGGGAGCTGTTTTTT	CASSLGGQSNTGELFF
TRBD1	TRBV28	TRBJ1-6	TGTGCCAGCAGTTTAGGACAGGGCCCACCCCTCCACTTT	CASSLGQGPPLHF
.	TRBV7-9	TRBJ2-5	TGTGCCAGCAGCTTAGGCGGGGGCCGGGAGACCCAGTACTTC	CASSLGGGRETQYF
TRBD2	TRBV2	TRBJ2-1	TGTGCCAGCACTTACAGCTTCGCGGGGGGAGAGCAGTTCTTC	CASTYSFAGGEQFF
.	TRBV5-5	TRBJ1-1	TGTGCCAGCAGCTTGGCAGGGTCCACTGAAGCTTTCTTT	CASSLAGSTEAFF
TRBD1	TRBV27	TRBJ1-4	TGTGCCAGCAGTCCCGGGACAGGGTGGGCAAAACTGTTTTTT	CASSPGTGWAKLFF
.	TRBV5-1	TRBJ2-7	TGCGCCAGCAGCTTGGAGTACGGGTTTGGCGAGCAGTACTTC	CASSLEYGFGEQYF
TRBD1	TRBV6-1	TRBJ2-2	TGTGCCAGCAGTGGGCGGACAGGGAGGACCGGGGAGCTGTTTTTT	CASSGRTGRTGELFF
.	TRBV28	TRBJ1-2	TGTGCCAGCAAAATATGGCGGGGGCTGAGTGGCTACACCTTC	CASKIWRGLSGYTF
.	TRBV9	TRBJ1-5	TGTGCCAGCAGCGTCGGCGGGGATAGCAATCAGCCCCAGCATTTT	CASSVGGDSNQPQHF